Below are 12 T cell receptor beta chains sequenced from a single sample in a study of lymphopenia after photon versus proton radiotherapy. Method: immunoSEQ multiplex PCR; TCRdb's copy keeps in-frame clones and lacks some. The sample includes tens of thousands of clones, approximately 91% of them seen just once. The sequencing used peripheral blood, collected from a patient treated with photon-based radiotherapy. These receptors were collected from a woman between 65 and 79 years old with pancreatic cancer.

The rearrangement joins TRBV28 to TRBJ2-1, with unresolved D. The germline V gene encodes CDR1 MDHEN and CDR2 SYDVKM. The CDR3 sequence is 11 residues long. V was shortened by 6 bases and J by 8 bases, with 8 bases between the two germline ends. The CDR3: CASRSEDEQFF. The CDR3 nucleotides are TGTGCCAGCAGATCAGAGGATGAGCAGTTCTTC.

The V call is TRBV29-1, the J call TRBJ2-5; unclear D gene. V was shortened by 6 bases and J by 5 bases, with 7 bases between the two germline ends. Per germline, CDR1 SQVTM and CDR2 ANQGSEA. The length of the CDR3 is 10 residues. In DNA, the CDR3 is TGCAGCGTAGCTCATGAGACCCAGTACTTC. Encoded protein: CSVAHETQYF.

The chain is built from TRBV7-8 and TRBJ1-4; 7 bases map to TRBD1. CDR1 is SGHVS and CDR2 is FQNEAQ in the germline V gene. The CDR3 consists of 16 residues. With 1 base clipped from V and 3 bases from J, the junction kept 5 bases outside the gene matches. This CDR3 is CASSLGGTVPNEKLFF. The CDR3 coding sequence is TGTGCCAGCAGCTTAGGGGGGACAGTTCCTAATGAAAAACTGTTTTTT.

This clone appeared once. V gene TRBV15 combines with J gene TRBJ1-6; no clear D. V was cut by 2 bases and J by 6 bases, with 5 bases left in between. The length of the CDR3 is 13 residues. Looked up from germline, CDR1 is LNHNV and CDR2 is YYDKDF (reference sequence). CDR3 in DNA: TGTGCCACCAGCAGACGGATTAATTCACCCCTCCACTTT. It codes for CATSRRINSPLHF.

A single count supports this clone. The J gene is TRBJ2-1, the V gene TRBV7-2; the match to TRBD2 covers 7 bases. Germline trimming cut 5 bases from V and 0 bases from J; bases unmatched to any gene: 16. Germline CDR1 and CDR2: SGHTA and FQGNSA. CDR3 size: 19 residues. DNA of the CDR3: TGTGCCAGCAGCCCTCGCTTGATGGGGGGGAAAATCTCCTACAATGAGCAGTTCTTC. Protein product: CASSPRLMGGKISYNEQFF.

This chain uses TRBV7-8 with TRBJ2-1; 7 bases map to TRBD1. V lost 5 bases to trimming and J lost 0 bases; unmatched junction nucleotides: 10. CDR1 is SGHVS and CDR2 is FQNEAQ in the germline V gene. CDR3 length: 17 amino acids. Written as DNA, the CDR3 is TGTGCCAGCAGCACACAGGGGTACCGCCGCTCCTACAATGAGCAGTTCTTC. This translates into CASSTQGYRRSYNEQFF.

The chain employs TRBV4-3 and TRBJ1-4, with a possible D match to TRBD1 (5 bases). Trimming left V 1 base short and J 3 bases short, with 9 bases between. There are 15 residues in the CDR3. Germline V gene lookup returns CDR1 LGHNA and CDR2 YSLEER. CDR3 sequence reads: CASSQGGTANEKLFF. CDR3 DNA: TGCGCCAGCAGCCAAGGGGGGACGGCTAATGAAAAACTGTTTTTT.

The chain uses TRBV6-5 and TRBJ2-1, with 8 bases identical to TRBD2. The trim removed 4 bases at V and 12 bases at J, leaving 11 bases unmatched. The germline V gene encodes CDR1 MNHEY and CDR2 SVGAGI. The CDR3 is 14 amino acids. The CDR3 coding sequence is TGTGCCAGCAGTTGGAGAGCGGGAGTGGTTGGGCAGTTCTTC. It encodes CASSWRAGVVGQFF.

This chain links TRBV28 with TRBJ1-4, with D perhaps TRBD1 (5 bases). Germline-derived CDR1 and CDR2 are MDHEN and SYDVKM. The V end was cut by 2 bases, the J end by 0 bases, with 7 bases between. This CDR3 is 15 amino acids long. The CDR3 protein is CASSLAGATNEKLFF. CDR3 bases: TGTGCCAGCAGTTTAGCGGGGGCAACTAATGAAAAACTGTTTTTT.

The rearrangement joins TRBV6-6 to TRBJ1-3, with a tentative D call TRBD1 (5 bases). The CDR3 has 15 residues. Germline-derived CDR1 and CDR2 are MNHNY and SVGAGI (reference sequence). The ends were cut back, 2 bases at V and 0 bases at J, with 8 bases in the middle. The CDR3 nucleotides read TGTGCCAGCAGTTACGGGGGATACTCTGGAAACACCATATATTTT. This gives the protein CASSYGGYSGNTIYF.

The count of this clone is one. CDR3 region: CASSPQGDTQYF. CDR3 nucleotides: TGTGCCAGTAGTCCCCAGGGGGATACGCAGTATTTT. The chain has TRBV19 and TRBJ2-3; tentative D call: TRBD1 (6 bases). CDR1 is LNHDA, CDR2 SQIVND, per germline (reference sequence). V was clipped by 5 bases and J by 6 bases, with 9 bases between them. The CDR3 is made up of 12 amino acids. Variable domain in full (rest from reference TRBV19 and TRBJ2-3): DGGITQSPKYLFRKEGQNVTLSCEQNLNHDAMYWYRQDPGQGLRLIYYSQIVNDFQKGDIAEGYSVSREKKESFPLTVTSAQKNPTAFYLCASSPQGDTQYFGPGTRLTVL.

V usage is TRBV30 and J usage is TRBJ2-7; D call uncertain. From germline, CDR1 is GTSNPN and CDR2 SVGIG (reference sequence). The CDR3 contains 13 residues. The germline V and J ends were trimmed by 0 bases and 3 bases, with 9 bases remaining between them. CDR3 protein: CAWSVLGSYEQYF. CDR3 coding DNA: TGTGCCTGGAGTGTACTCGGTAGCTACGAGCAGTACTTC.